This TCR beta chain was observed in a study of control samples from healthy donors and cancer patients. Method: immunoSEQ multiplex PCR; TCRdb's copy keeps in-frame clones and lacks some. The sample consists of over 150,000 clones, 94% of them appearing once. The CDR3 runs 15 residues. CDR1 is SGHKS and CDR2 is YYEKEE in the germline V gene (reference sequence). Losses at the gene ends were 0 bases for V and 5 bases for J; bases not matched to a gene: 4. The source material was blood. The chain joins TRBV5-5 to TRBJ1-4; 7 bases fit TRBD1. This receptor was taken from a woman under 30 in good health. CDR3 sequence reads: CASSLATGVNEKLFF. The CDR3 DNA reads as TGTGCCAGCAGCTTGGCAACAGGGGTAAATGAAAAACTGTTTTTT.